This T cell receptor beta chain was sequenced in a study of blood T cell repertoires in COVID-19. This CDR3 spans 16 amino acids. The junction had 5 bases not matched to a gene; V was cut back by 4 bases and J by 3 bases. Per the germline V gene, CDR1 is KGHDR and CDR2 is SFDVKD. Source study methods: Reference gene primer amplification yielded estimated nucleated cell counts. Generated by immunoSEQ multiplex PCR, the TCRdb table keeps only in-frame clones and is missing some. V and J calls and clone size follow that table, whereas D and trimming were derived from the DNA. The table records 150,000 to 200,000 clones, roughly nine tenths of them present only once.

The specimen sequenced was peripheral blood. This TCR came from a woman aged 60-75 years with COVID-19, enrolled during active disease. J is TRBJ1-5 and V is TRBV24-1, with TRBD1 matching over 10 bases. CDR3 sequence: CATSDAGQGYNQPQHF. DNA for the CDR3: TGTGCCACCAGTGACGCGGGACAGGGGTACAATCAGCCCCAGCATTTT.